This record concerns one T cell receptor beta chain sequence. Antigen: not known. Profiled with immunoSEQ multiplex PCR; TCRdb holds only in-frame clones, not every one. The sample lists roughly 2.1 million clones, about 92% occurring once. These data belong to a study of shared clonotypes between healthy human individuals. Findings of the study overall: Larger richness was generally estimated for naive than memory subsets. When naive CD4 clonotypes were compared across a few donors, about 4.8% were shared.

CD45RO-negative, CCR7-positively selected cells formed the naive CD8 fraction, excluding terminally differentiated effector memory CD45RA+ cells. Germline V gives CDR1 SGHNT, CDR2 YYREEE (reference sequence). Unmatched junction bases numbered 21, after V lost 5 bases and J lost 2 bases. The CDR3 length is 20 residues. The rearrangement links TRBV5-4 to TRBJ2-3; 9 nucleotides match TRBD1. Sequenced: naive CD8+ T cells from PBMCs. This TCR derives from a man aged 18 to 35 in good health. Some clones in this sample may be carry-over from other donors' samples. The CDR3 loop reads CASRGTGIKGLPISTDTQYF. In DNA form, the CDR3 reads TGTGCCAGCAGGGGGACAGGGATCAAGGGACTCCCGATTTCCACAGATACGCAGTATTTT.